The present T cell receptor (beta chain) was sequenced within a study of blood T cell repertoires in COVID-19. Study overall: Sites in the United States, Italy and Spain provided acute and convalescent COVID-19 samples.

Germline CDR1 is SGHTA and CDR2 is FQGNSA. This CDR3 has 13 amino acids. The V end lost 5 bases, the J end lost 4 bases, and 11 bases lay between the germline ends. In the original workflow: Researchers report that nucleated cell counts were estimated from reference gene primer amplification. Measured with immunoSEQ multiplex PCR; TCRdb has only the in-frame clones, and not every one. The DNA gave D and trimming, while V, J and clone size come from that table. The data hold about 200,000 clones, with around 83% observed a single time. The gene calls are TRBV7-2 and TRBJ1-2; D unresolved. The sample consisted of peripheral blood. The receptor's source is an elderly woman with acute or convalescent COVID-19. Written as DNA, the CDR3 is TGTGCCAGCAGCGTACGGTTACCCTATGGCTACACCTTC. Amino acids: CASSVRLPYGYTF.